The 20 T cell receptor beta chains below come from one sample, sequenced in a study of cytomegalovirus exposure and HLA in healthy donors. The PCR employed 60 Vbeta primers together with 13 Jbeta primers. The repertoire was sequenced with immunoSEQ multiplex PCR; TCRdb's copy has only in-frame clones and lacks some. The sample shows 80,000 to 100,000 clones, over 55% of them seen only once. The sample comprised PBMCs. The receptors stem from a woman aged 18-35 years in good health and CMV-seropositive.

CDR3 sequence reads: CASSQGSEQGGYEQYF. CDR3 nucleotide sequence: TGCGCCAGCAGCCAAGGATCGGAACAGGGCGGCTACGAGCAGTACTTC. The chain is built from TRBV4-1 and TRBJ2-5; weak D call: TRBD1 (6 bases). Gene TRBJ2-7 matches the end of the DNA better, so the J call may be wrong. This CDR3 region has 16 residues. CDR1 is MGHRA and CDR2 is YSYEKL in the germline V gene.

The rearrangement uses TRBV7-2 and TRBJ2-3; 7 bases map to TRBD2. The CDR3 is made up of 13 amino acids. Germline V gene sequence: CDR1 SGHTA, CDR2 FQGNSA. V lost 1 base and J lost 6; bases outside the gene matches: 1. The chain's CDR3 is CASSLVRGDTQYF. In nucleotides, the CDR3 is TGTGCCAGCAGCTTAGTGCGGGGGGATACGCAGTATTTT.

V gene TRBV25-1 combines with J gene TRBJ1-6; a weak D match, TRBD1 (5 bases). Germline assignment: CDR1 MGHDK and CDR2 SYGVNS. The CDR3 totals 18 residues. Between the trimmed V and J ends, which lost 3 bases and 6 bases, there was a span of 21 bases. In nucleotides, the CDR3 is TGTGCCAGCAGTGACTTGGGGCTGGGGAAGGGTACTAATTCACCCCTCCACTTT. Protein sequence: CASSDLGLGKGTNSPLHF.

This sequence joins TRBV27 and TRBJ2-1, with 8 bases lining up with TRBD1. Germline trimming cut 5 bases from V and 2 bases from J; bases unmatched to any gene: 5. CDR3 size: 15 residues. The germline V gene has CDR1 MNHEY and CDR2 SMNVEV (reference sequence). The CDR3 DNA reads as TGTGCCAGCAGTGCCGACAGGGGTGCCTACAATGAGCAGTTCTTC. Its protein product is CASSADRGAYNEQFF.

The V gene is TRBV7-9, the J gene TRBJ1-4; tentatively, D is TRBD1 (6 bases). V was cut by 3 bases and J by 4 bases, with 24 bases left in between. In germline, CDR1 is SEHNR, CDR2 FQNEAQ (reference sequence). The CDR3 spans 19 residues. The CDR3 nucleotides read TGTGCCAGCAGCTTCCCGATATTCCAGAACAGGGATATTAATGAAAAACTGTTTTTT. This codes for CASSFPIFQNRDINEKLFF.

The CDR3 here is CASTISGNTIYF. CDR3 DNA sequence: TGTGCCAGCACTATCTCTGGAAACACCATATATTTT. The chain carries TRBV6-6 and TRBJ1-3, with D uncertain. CDR3 size: 12 residues. CDR1 is MNHNY, CDR2 SVGAGI, per germline (reference sequence). V lost 7 bases and J 0 bases, leaving 4 bases between the germline ends.

V and J are TRBV28 and TRBJ2-1, with a tentative D call TRBD1 (7 bases). V lost 11 bases, J lost 2 bases, and 13 bases lay in between. Germline CDR1 MDHEN, CDR2 SYDVKM. The CDR3 is made up of 13 amino acids. Here the CDR3 DNA reads TGTGCCCTAGGGGGCGGGGCCTACAATGAGCAGTTCTTC. It is translated as CALGGGAYNEQFF.

As for this clone: Germline is not matched at one junction end, which may reflect a read error. This sample also contains other DNA sequences that code for the same CDR3. The CDR3 loop reads CASSYPGTGNEKLFF. The CDR3 region has the DNA TGTGCTAGCAGTTACCCCGGGACAGGGAATGAAAAACTGTTTTTT. V gene TRBV6-6 combines with J gene TRBJ1-4, with TRBD1 matching over 9 bases. This CDR3 is 15 amino acids long. Germline V gene lookup returns CDR1 MNHNY and CDR2 SVGAGI (reference sequence).

V is TRBV5-1 and J is TRBJ2-1; no firm D call. This CDR3 contains 13 residues. Looked up from germline, CDR1 is SGHRS and CDR2 is YFSETQ. The V end lost 3 bases, the J end lost 2 bases, and 6 bases lay between the germline ends. The CDR3 nucleotides are TGCGCCAGCAGCTCCCCCACCTACAATGAGCAGTTCTTC. Protein: CASSSPTYNEQFF.

The V call is TRBV25-1, the J call TRBJ2-1; D possibly corresponds to TRBD2 (5 bases). The ends were cut back, 2 bases at V and 9 bases at J, with 17 bases in the middle. The CDR3 is made up of 15 amino acids. Germline-derived CDR1 and CDR2 are MGHDK and SYGVNS. Here the CDR3 reads CASSENTYSRGEQFF. Written as DNA, the CDR3 is TGTGCCAGCAGTGAAAATACTTACTCCCGGGGTGAGCAGTTCTTC.

J is TRBJ2-7 and V is TRBV6-1; the D is unclear. The CDR3 is made up of 16 amino acids. Germline lookup yields CDR1 MNHNS and CDR2 SASEGT. Trimming left V 4 bases short and J 5 bases short, with 21 bases between. CDR3: CASSARSLQVLDEQYF. CDR3 nucleotide sequence: TGTGCCAGCAGTGCCCGATCTTTGCAGGTCCTCGACGAGCAGTACTTC.

The CDR3 is CATSQRTAEAFF. Here the CDR3 DNA reads TGTGCCACCAGCCAGCGGACGGCTGAAGCTTTCTTT. The rearrangement links TRBV15 to TRBJ1-1, with D uncertain. The CDR3 is made up of 12 amino acids. CDR1 LNHNV and CDR2 YYDKDF come from the germline V gene (reference sequence). Trimming left V 5 bases short and J 6 bases short, with 10 bases between.

The J gene is TRBJ1-2, the V gene TRBV9; 9 nucleotides align to TRBD1. Germline V gene data show CDR1 as SGDLS and CDR2 as YYNGEE. The CDR3 is 14 amino acids. Trimming took 6 bases from V and 8 from J; bases not matched to a gene: 11. The CDR3 region is CASTRTGEIGGYTF. The CDR3 nucleotides read TGTGCCAGCACCCGGACAGGGGAGATAGGAGGCTACACCTTC.

V gene TRBV7-8 combines with J gene TRBJ1-5; D is possibly TRBD1 (5 bases). Germline V gene lookup returns CDR1 SGHVS and CDR2 FQNEAQ. The CDR3 consists of 18 residues. V lost 4 bases to trimming and J lost 0 bases, with 19 bases between them. The CDR3 DNA is TGTGCCAGCAGCTCCGCCGTAGACGCAGGGTATAGCAATCAGCCCCAGCATTTT. It encodes CASSSAVDAGYSNQPQHF.

The gene calls are TRBV4-1 and TRBJ1-6; D perhaps matches TRBD1 (6 bases). Germline CDR1 and CDR2: MGHRA and YSYEKL. V lost 0 bases and J 6 bases, leaving 9 bases between the germline ends. The CDR3 extends over 15 amino acids. The CDR3: CASSQDGGLNSPLHF. CDR3 sequence (DNA): TGCGCCAGCAGCCAAGACGGGGGGCTTAATTCACCCCTCCACTTT.

The genes are TRBV11-2 and TRBJ2-3, with 9 bases matching TRBD2. CDR1 and CDR2 from the germline V gene are SGHAT and FQNNGV. The V gene end was trimmed by 3 bases and the J gene end by 2 bases; junction bases not matched to a gene: 3. The CDR3 runs 15 residues. CDR3 sequence reads: CASSFSGGLTDTQYF. CDR3 in DNA: TGTGCCAGCAGCTTCAGCGGGGGGCTCACAGATACGCAGTATTTT.

The V gene is TRBV7-2, the J gene TRBJ1-2; no clear D gene. Germline CDR1 is SGHTA and CDR2 is FQGNSA. V lost 0 bases, J lost 8 bases, and 19 bases lay in between. This CDR3 comprises 16 residues. The CDR3 coding sequence is TGTGCCAGCAGCTTAGCCCCCCCGCGGCTCCCGGGAGGCTACACCTTC. It translates to CASSLAPPRLPGGYTF.

The rearrangement uses TRBV5-8 and TRBJ1-5, with a tentative D call TRBD1 (6 bases). The V gene's germline CDR1 is SGHTS and CDR2 YDEGEE. Trimming left V 0 bases short and J 7 bases short, with 17 bases between. The CDR3 extends over 16 amino acids. This CDR3 reads CASSLDAGGSGQPQHF. DNA for the CDR3: TGTGCCAGCAGCTTGGATGCGGGGGGCTCGGGACAGCCCCAGCATTTT.

The chain employs TRBV11-3 and TRBJ1-1; TRBD1 might be the D (5 bases). Germline V lookup: CDR1 SGHNT, CDR2 YENEEA. The V end lost 0 bases, the J end lost 1 base, and 9 bases lay between the germline ends. The CDR3 is made up of 15 amino acids. CDR3 in amino acids: CASSLDGGRNTEAFF. As DNA, the CDR3 is TGTGCCAGCAGCTTAGATGGGGGGAGGAACACTGAAGCTTTCTTT.

This chain connects TRBV11-2 to TRBJ2-7; TRBD2 matches 12 bases. After removal of 1 base from V and 5 bases from J, the junction contained 12 bases not matched to a gene. The CDR3 covers 18 residues. Germline V gene data show CDR1 as SGHAT and CDR2 as FQNNGV. CDR3 sequence: CASSLGFRLAGGGDEQYF. CDR3 nucleotide sequence: TGTGCCAGCAGCTTAGGGTTTCGGCTAGCGGGAGGGGGGGACGAGCAGTACTTC.